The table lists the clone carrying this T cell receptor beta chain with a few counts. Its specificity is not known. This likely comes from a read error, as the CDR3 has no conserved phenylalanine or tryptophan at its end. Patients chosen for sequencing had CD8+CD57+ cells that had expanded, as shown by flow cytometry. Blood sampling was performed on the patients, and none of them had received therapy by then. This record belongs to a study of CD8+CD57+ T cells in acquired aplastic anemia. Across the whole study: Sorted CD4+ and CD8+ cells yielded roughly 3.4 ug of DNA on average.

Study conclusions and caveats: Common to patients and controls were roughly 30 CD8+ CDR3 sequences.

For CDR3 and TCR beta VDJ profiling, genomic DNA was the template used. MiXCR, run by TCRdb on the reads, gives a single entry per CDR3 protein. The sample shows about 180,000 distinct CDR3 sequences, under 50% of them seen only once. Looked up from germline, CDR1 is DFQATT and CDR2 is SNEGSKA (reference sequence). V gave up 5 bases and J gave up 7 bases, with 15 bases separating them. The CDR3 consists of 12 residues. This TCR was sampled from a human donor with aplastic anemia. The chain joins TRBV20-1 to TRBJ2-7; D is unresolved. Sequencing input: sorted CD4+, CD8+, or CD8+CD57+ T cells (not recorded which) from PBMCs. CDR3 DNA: TGCAGTGCTGGTCTAGGGTCCAATGAGCAGTACCTC. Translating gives CSAGLGSNEQYL.